This T cell receptor (beta chain) originates from a study of blood T cell repertoires in COVID-19 (dated by TCRdb to 2019 to 2021). Study-wide context: Samples from collaborators originated in the United States, Italy and Spain and spanned both the acute and convalescent phases of COVID-19. Subjects who had been exposed to COVID-19, were actively infected with it, or had recovered from it provided the deeply sampled blood TCRbeta repertoires that made up the dataset. The prospective study material was composed of cDNA or gDNA derived from T cells, B-cell-depleted T cells, or PBMCs. HLA class I and class II types, where available, came from metadata supplied by the sample provider rather than from assay-based typing. A freely available public database, intended as a resource for researchers studying the immune response to SARS-CoV-2, is where the repertoires were released. The samples were drawn from two sources: the first 160 participants of the ongoing ImmuneRACE study, and over 950 subjects contributed by 6 global collaborators. A de-identified subject ID, COVID-19 status, age in years and sex were almost always included in the sample metadata. Here is what the overall study found, with its caveats: The quantity of clinical and demographic metadata differed by source and by participant and was supplied without curation.

Turning to this clone: Its antigen is currently not known. No much larger clonotype is one base removed from it; base qualities were not supplied.

Whole blood was collected in K2EDTA tubes by collaborating institutions according to the institutions' own protocols. For TCRbeta analysis, collaborators shipped samples as frozen whole blood, isolated PBMCs, or DNA extracted from either of those sample types. TCRbeta CDR3 regions were amplified from genomic DNA using the immunoSEQ Assay, a bias-controlled multiplex PCR. Concerning the study's data processing: Within the assay, amplification of reference gene primers was used to estimate how many nucleated cells each sample contained. To quantify the absolute abundance of each unique TCRbeta CDR3 rearrangement, sequence reads were collapsed and filtered. For each sample, productive Simpson clonality was calculated as the square root of Simpson's diversity index over productive rearrangements. TCRdb carries this immuneACCESS record with in-frame sequences only. Its versions omit some clonotypes, under half of them owing to an unresolved V gene in the studies checked, with the rest unexplained. V, J and clone size reflect that table, while D and trimming were determined from the DNA. The sample records about 360,000 clones, about 88% of which are singletons. The ten largest make up 3% of the sample.

This TCR was sampled from a human donor in a cohort sampled during active COVID-19. Material: peripheral blood.

In nucleotides, the sequence is TGTGCCAGCAGCCAAGAGAGGACTCCCGGCTACGAGCAGTACTTC. This gives the protein CASSQERTPGYEQYF. The chain was built from TRBV3-1 (or the pseudogene TRBV3-2) and TRBJ2-7; a weak D assignment points to TRBD2 (5 bases agree). The CDR3 holds 15 amino acids from the cysteine to the phenylalanine. Here the CDR3 DNA is all that survives: 45 bases in frame from base 1. V was cut back by 0 bases and J by 3 bases, leaving a gap of 12 bases between them. CDR1 and CDR2, per the germline V gene (reference sequence), are LGHDT and YNNKEL.